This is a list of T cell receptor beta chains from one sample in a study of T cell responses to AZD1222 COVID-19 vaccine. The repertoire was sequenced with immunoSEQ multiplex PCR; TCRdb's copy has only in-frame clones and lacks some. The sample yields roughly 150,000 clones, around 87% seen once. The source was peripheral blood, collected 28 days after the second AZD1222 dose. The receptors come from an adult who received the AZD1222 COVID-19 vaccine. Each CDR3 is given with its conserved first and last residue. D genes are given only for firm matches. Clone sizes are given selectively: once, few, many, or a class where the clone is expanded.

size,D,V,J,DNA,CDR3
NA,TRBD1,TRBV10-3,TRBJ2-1,TGTGCCATCAGTGGGACAGGGCCGAATGAGCAGTTCTTC,CAISGTGPNEQFF
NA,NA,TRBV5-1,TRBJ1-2,TGCGCCAGCAGCTTGAATGGGGACTCCTCTCATGGCTACACCTTC,CASSLNGDSSHGYTF
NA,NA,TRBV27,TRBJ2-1,TGTGCCAGCACCATACGGGCAGGATACTACAATGAGCAGTTCTTC,CASTIRAGYYNEQFF
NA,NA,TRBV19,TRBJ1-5,TGTGCCAGTAGTAGCCGGACTGGGCCCAATCAGCCCCAGCATTTT,CASSSRTGPNQPQHF
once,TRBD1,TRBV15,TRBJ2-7,TGTGCCACCAGCAGGACAGGGTACGAGCAGTACTTC,CATSRTGYEQYF
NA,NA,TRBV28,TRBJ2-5,TGTGCCAGCAGCCCCGCTAGCCAAGAGACCCAGTACTTC,CASSPASQETQYF
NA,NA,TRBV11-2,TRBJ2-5,TGTGCCAGCAGCGCCTACCAAGAGACCCAGTACTTC,CASSAYQETQYF
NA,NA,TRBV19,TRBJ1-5,TGTGCCAGTAGTATTGGTGGGGCCGGGCAGCCCCAGCATTTT,CASSIGGAGQPQHF
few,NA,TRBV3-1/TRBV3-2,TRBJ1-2,TGTGCCAGCAGCCAAGACAGCCCGTTAGGCTATGGCTACACCTTC,CASSQDSPLGYGYTF
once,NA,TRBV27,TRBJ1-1,TGTGCCAGCAGTTCACAGGGTACGGGAGCTTTCTTT,CASSSQGTGAFF
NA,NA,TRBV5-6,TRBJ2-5,TGTGCCAGCAGCGGGGGATCACAAGAGACCCAGTACTTC,CASSGGSQETQYF
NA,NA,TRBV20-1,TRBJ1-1,TGCAGTGCCGAAAGAGACACTGAAGCTTTCTTT,CSAERDTEAFF
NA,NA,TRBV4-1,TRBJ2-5,TGCGCCAGCAGCCACCCCGCCAGCACCCAGTACTTC,CASSHPASTQYF
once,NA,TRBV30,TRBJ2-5,TGTGCCTGGAGTGACCGGAGGCGCTACCAAGAGACCCAGTACTTC,CAWSDRRRYQETQYF
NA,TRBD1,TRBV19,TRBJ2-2,TGTGCCAGTAGTATAGCCCCCGACAGGGGCCCCGGGGAGCTGTTTTTT,CASSIAPDRGPGELFF
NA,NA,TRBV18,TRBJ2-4,TGTGCCAGCTCACCGGGGGGGGCGGAAATTCAGTACTTC,CASSPGGAEIQYF
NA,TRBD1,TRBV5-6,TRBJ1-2,TGTGCCAGCAGCTCTGACAGGGCGGTGGGCGGCTACACCTTC,CASSSDRAVGGYTF
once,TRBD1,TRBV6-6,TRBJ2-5,TGTGCCAGCAAGACAGGGGGCTGGGGAGAGACCCAGTACTTC,CASKTGGWGETQYF
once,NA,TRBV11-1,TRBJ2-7,TGTGCCAGCAGCTTAGTTTCAGGACGCGAGCAGTACTTC,CASSLVSGREQYF
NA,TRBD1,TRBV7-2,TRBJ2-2,TGTGCCAGCAGCCTCTCAAATCGACAGGGGAACACCGGGGAGCTGTTTTTT,CASSLSNRQGNTGELFF
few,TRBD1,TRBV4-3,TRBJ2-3,TGCGCCAGCAGCAGGGGGCACGGAGATACGCAGTATTTT,CASSRGHGDTQYF
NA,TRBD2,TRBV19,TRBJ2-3,TGTGCCAGTAGAGACACTAGCGGGAGATGGGCAGATACGCAGTATTTT,CASRDTSGRWADTQYF
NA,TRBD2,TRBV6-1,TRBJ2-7,TGTGCCAGCAGTGAAGCTCCCACTAGCGGCTACGAGCAGTACTTC,CASSEAPTSGYEQYF
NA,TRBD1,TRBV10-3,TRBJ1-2,TGTGCCATCAACCCGGACAGGTATAACTATGGCTACACCTTC,CAINPDRYNYGYTF
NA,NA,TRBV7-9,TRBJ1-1,TGTGCCAGCAGCTTAATGAGAAACACTGAAGCTTTCTTT,CASSLMRNTEAFF
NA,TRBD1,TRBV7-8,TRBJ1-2,TGTGCCAGCAGCCCTATTGGGACAGGGGGCAGCGGCTACACCTTC,CASSPIGTGGSGYTF
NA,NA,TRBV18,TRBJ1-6,TGTGCCAGCTCACCTGACCGGAATTCACCCCTCCACTTT,CASSPDRNSPLHF
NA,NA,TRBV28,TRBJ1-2,TGTGCCAGCACTTCGGGCGGGGTTGGCTACACCTTC,CASTSGGVGYTF
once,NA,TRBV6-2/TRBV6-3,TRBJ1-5,TGTGCCAGCAGTCCGAGGGTCTTAGTGGACAATCAGCCCCAGCATTTT,CASSPRVLVDNQPQHF
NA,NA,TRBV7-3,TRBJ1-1,TGTGCCAGCAGCCCCGATAGGGACACTGAAGCTTTCTTT,CASSPDRDTEAFF
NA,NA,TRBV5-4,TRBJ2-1,TGTGCCAGCAGCCCTCCCCCGGGTCCCAACCCGAATGAGCAGTTCTTC,CASSPPPGPNPNEQFF
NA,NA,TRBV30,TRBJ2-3,TGTGCCTGGACCCGGGATCATACGCAGTATTTT,CAWTRDHTQYF
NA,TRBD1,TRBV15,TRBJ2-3,TGTGCCACCAGCAGAGACAGGGGGCTCGAAGATACGCAGTATTTT,CATSRDRGLEDTQYF
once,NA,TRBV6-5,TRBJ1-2,TGTGCCAGCAGTTACAAAGTCCATAACTATGGCTACACCTTC,CASSYKVHNYGYTF
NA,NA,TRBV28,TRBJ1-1,TGTGCCAGCAGTCTCCCCTGGGGCGCGAACACTGAAGCTTTCTTT,CASSLPWGANTEAFF
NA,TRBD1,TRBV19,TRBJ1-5,TGTGCCAGTAGCGGGACAGGGGGGGGACAGCCCCAGCATTTT,CASSGTGGGQPQHF
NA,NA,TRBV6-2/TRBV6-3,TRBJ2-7,TGTGCCAGCAGGTACATGACAGTTAACGAGCAGTACTTC,CASRYMTVNEQYF